This TCR beta chain was recorded in a study of technical replicates of blood from four donors (dated by TCRdb to about 2017). With respect to this clone: The target of this receptor is not known. Base qualities are missing; no much larger clone stands one base away.

The library came from the immunoSEQ multiplex PCR assay. TCRdb took this table from immuneACCESS and kept in-frame rearrangements with V and J called. Such tables lack part of the clones; where checked against another copy, unresolved V genes explain under half of the gap, and the rest is unexplained. The sample yields tens of thousands of clones; approximately 96% were counted once. The ten most abundant clones make up 0.35% to 0.45% of the sample. The junction shows trimming of 0 bases on V and 10 bases on J, and the gene matches do not reach 9 bases of it. The germline V gene (reference sequence) gives CDR1 as SGHNT and CDR2 as YYREEE. Including cysteine and phenylalanine, the CDR3 has 14 amino acids. Solely the CDR3 DNA is kept, with 42 bases framed from the first base.

The specimen sequenced was T cells isolated from PBMCs. The clonotype originates from a human donor in good health. This chain joins TRBV5-4 to TRBJ1-1, with 7 central nucleotides matching TRBD1. The CDR3 here reads CASSLDDRDDIAFF. At the DNA level, the sequence is TGTGCCAGCAGCTTGGACGACAGGGACGATATAGCTTTCTTT.